This TCR beta chain was profiled in a study of T cell changes during pregnancy in multiple sclerosis. Trimming cost V 1 base and J 4 bases, with 7 bases left between them. The CDR3 has 13 amino acids. Germline V lookup: CDR1 SGHVS, CDR2 FNYEAQ. TCRdb keeps only in-frame clones here, not all; method: immunoSEQ multiplex PCR. The sample lists 40,000 to 50,000 clones; 90% to 95% were seen once. There are a few counts of this clone. This chain uses TRBV7-6 with TRBJ2-5; no reliable D call. This receptor was taken from a female donor with multiple sclerosis, enrolled in a pregnancy study. Here the sequenced sample was CD8+ T cells from peripheral blood mononuclear cells, taken in the third trimester of pregnancy. CDR3 coding DNA: TGTGCCAGCAGCTTAGATCTAGGAGAGACCCAGTACTTC. Translation gives CASSLDLGETQYF.